This T cell receptor delta chain was captured in a study of gammadelta T cells in human blood. In the case of this clone: This clone may be a read error of a much larger clone one base away.

TCRdb re-called clones from the RT-PCR reads using CATT. Among 1,200 or so delta-chain clones listed, under 10% were seen once. The CDR3 length is 14 residues. With 2 bases clipped from V and 0 bases from J, the junction kept 6 bases outside the gene matches. Germline V gene sequence: CDR1 TVYSNPD, CDR2 GDNSRS (reference sequence). The V gene is TRDV3, the J gene TRDJ1; 7 bases line up with TRDD3. Sequenced input: non-Vgamma9Vdelta2 gamma-delta T cells from infant blood. The clonotype originates from a human donor. The CDR3 loop is CAFGLGTNTDKLIF. In DNA form, the CDR3 reads TGTGCCTTTGGACTGGGGACTAACACCGATAAACTCATCTTT.